This T cell receptor (beta chain) is drawn from a study of blood T cell repertoires in COVID-19 (dated by TCRdb to 2018 to 2020). With respect to the entire study: Samples from collaborators originated in the United States, Italy and Spain and spanned both the acute and convalescent phases of COVID-19. The prospective study material was composed of cDNA or gDNA derived from T cells, B-cell-depleted T cells, or PBMCs. The dataset comprised deeply sampled blood TCRbeta repertoires from subjects exposed to, actively infected with, or recovered from COVID-19. A freely available public database, intended as a resource for researchers studying the immune response to SARS-CoV-2, is where the repertoires were released. The samples were drawn from the first 160 participants of the ongoing ImmuneRACE study and from more than 1,000 subjects provided by 6 global collaborators. The sample metadata nearly always contained a de-identified subject ID, COVID-19 status, age in years and sex. Where available, HLA class I and class II types were taken from metadata supplied by the sample provider and were not determined by assay-based typing. Overall study results and their limits: The quantity of clinical and demographic metadata differed by source and by participant and was supplied without curation.

A remark on this clone: Its antigen is still unknown. No qualities accompany the bases; no much larger clone lies one base away.

Each collaborating institution followed its own protocols to collect whole blood in K2EDTA tubes. For TCRbeta analysis, collaborator samples were shipped as frozen whole blood, as isolated PBMCs, or as DNA extracted from either sample type. The CDR3 has 15 amino acids, counting the end cysteine and phenylalanine. The read is trimmed to its CDR3 DNA, 45 bases read in frame from base 1. The trim is 5 bases for V and 5 bases for J, with a gap of 18 bases between the germline ends. CDR1 is given as SGHTA and CDR2 as FQGTGA, both from the germline V gene. The immunoSEQ Assay, a bias-controlled multiplex PCR, was used to amplify TCRbeta CDR3 regions from genomic DNA. The paper's data handling went like this. Nucleated cell counts per sample were estimated from amplification of reference gene primers within the assay. To quantify the absolute abundance of each unique TCRbeta CDR3 rearrangement, sequence reads were collapsed and filtered. For each sample, productive Simpson clonality was calculated as the square root of Simpson's diversity index across productive rearrangements. The immuneACCESS repertoire file appears here via TCRdb, limited to in-frame rearrangements. These files lack a portion of the clones; in checked studies, under half of the deficit traces to unresolved V genes, and the cause of the others is not known. D and trimming were read from the DNA, whereas the V and J calls and clone size are those reported in that table. The sample profile shows 100,000 to 150,000 clones; around 83% of them were found once. In total, the top ten clones hold 5.5% to 6% of the sample.

The sequenced material came from peripheral blood. The chain joins TRBV7-3 to TRBJ2-5; TRBD1 could be the D gene, as 5 bases match. The receptor's source is a man at least 80 years old with active or convalescent COVID-19. The DNA sequence is TGTGCCAGCAGCCCTTCCCGGCAAGCAGGGGAGACCCAGTACTTC. The translation is CASSPSRQAGETQYF.